The following is a TCR beta chain sequence with its context. What it recognizes is unknown. The table came from immunoSEQ multiplex PCR; TCRdb's copy has only in-frame clones and leaves some out. Seen here are about 59,000 clones, roughly nine tenths observed once, and the top ten hold about 20%. This sample was taken from a study of T cells in localized non-small cell lung cancer. Whole-study results and caveats: Heterogeneity within the tumor remains possible, as just one region underwent sequencing. Appearance in adjacent lung was seen for a median about 59 of the top 100 tumor clones. An association was observed between higher blood T cell density and longer overall survival. T cell clonality was highest in uninvolved adjacent lung, above tumor.

The sample was peripheral blood, taken before any cancer treatment. The source is a man aged 40 to 70 with stage I lung adenocarcinoma.

The CDR3 sequence is CASSLTSGRHEQFF. Here the CDR3 DNA reads TGTGCCAGCAGCCTTACTAGCGGGAGGCATGAGCAGTTCTTC. V is TRBV5-8 and J is TRBJ2-1; 12 nucleotides agree with TRBD2. CDR3 length: 14 residues. Per germline, CDR1 SGHTS and CDR2 YDEGEE. V shed 4 bases, J shed 8 bases, and the junction held 4 bases outside the gene matches. Full variable domain (rest looked up from reference TRBV5-8 and TRBJ2-1): EAGVTQSPTHLIKTRGQQATLRCSPISGHTSVYWYQQALGLGLQFLLWYDEGEERNRGNFPPRFSGRQFPNYSSELNVNALELEDSALYLCASSLTSGRHEQFFGPGTRLTVL.